This record covers a single T cell receptor (beta chain). This entry belongs to a study of monozygotic twins with inflammatory bowel disease. TCRdb re-analyzed the 5' RACE reads; it lists each CDR3 protein once, without DNA. Its clone listing holds approximately 400,000 distinct CDR3 sequences. This CDR3 contains 16 residues. Germline CDR1 SGDLS, CDR2 YYNGEE. Specimen: blood. The receptor comes from a human donor with ulcerative colitis or Crohn's disease, or a healthy co-twin of an affected twin (not recorded which). The V and J genes are TRBV9 and TRBJ2-1; TCRdb returns TRBD2, unconfirmable since there is no DNA. CDR3 residues: CASSVVLAGGADEQFF.